This T cell receptor (beta chain) came from a study of CD8 T cells in Susac syndrome (dated by TCRdb to the late 2010s). Context from the whole study: Repertoire sequencing was used to test whether CD8+ T cell activation and differentiation in Susac syndrome was antigen driven. Clonality of the CD8+ T cell repertoire was compared between around 13 healthy donors, about 14 Susac syndrome patients and approximately 16 multiple sclerosis patients. Overall results and qualifications from the work: The number of individuals in the TCR sequencing and HLA analysis was acknowledged as relatively small.

High-throughput TCR beta sequencing profiled peripheral blood CD8+ and CD4+ T cells from healthy donors, Susac syndrome patients and multiple sclerosis patients. Multiple sclerosis controls were treatment-naive patients with stable or active relapsing-remitting disease fulfilling revised McDonald criteria. Bulk CD8+ and CD4+ T cells were purified by magnetic negative isolation, while CD8+ TEMRA cells were enriched using FACS. Blood was drawn into EDTA tubes, processed within 24 hours, and PBMCs were isolated by density gradient centrifugation. PBMCs destined for TCR sequencing were cryopreserved in liquid nitrogen and later thawed in a 37 °C water bath. A purity of at least 90% was achieved for sorted or isolated CD4+, CD8+ and CD8+ TEMRA cells. Turning to this clonotype: Its antigen has not been determined. Because the CDR3's place on the DNA is in doubt, the DNA is left out and the CDR3 is given as listed by TCRdb.

RNA was extracted using the RNeasy kit, and roughly 0.45 to 1 microgram was reverse transcribed with random hexamers. TCR beta CDR3 regions were amplified with the immunoSEQ multiplex PCR assay covering 54 Vbeta and 13 Jbeta segments. PCR amplification bias was corrected by using a synthetic template baseline for primer optimization and computational correction. The study's own analysis went as follows. Reads were annotated to V, D and J genes per IMGT and analyzed with immunoSEQ Analyzer, keeping only productive sequences. To calculate clonality, Shannon entropy was normalized by log2 of the number of productive unique sequences and then subtracted from one. For each patient and control, public and private clones were evaluated among the 100 most prevalent clones. Clones were defined as Susac-specific when absent from the healthy and MS cohorts, from about 1,100 published viral clones and from other ImmuneACCESS disease sequences. TCRdb trimmed the raw reads at Q25, called clones with MiXCR and kept productive beta chains. Every entry covers one CDR3 protein and lists the most common genes and DNA from its rows. What appears here as the V and J calls and clone size reflects TCRdb's work, not the paper's. Within this sample are 400,000 or so distinct CDR3 sequences, with approximately 85% of them counted one time only. The top ten clonotypes cover approximately 0.12% of the sample.

CDR1 MDHEN and CDR2 SYDVKM were looked up in the germline V gene. The CDR3 sequence holds 15 residues, the cysteine and phenylalanine included. Sequencing was performed on CD8+ T cells from PBMCs. This TCR was sampled from a human donor with multiple sclerosis. Here the chain combines TRBV28 and TRBJ2-1. The CDR3 is CASSSSDSSYNEQFF.